One T cell receptor (beta chain) is described in this entry. Its antigen is currently unknown. With 60 Vbeta and 13 Jbeta primers, the PCR was carried out. The table came from immunoSEQ multiplex PCR; TCRdb's copy has only in-frame clones and leaves some out. In total, the table holds some 200,000 clones. This entry belongs to a study of cytomegalovirus exposure and HLA in healthy donors. The study's findings and limits: Clonal expansion was found to be greater in HLA-associated TCR beta chains than in equally common others in a later analysis. An apparent linkage of common viral pathogens to several of the most significant clusters emerged in a later analysis. Within a later analysis, the majority of CMV-associated TCR beta chains appeared HLA-restricted.

V was trimmed by 4 bases and J by 0 bases, leaving 10 bases between them. This CDR3 has 15 amino acids. Germline V lookup: CDR1 SGHRS, CDR2 YFSETQ. Nominally healthy donors were sampled, though unrecorded immune exposures were likely. The J gene is TRBJ1-4, the V gene TRBV5-1; D remains ambiguous. Input material: PBMCs. This TCR was sampled from a boy aged 5-17 years in good health and CMV-seronegative. The CDR3 spells CASSAIGATNEKLFF. For the CDR3, the DNA is TGCGCCAGCAGCGCAATCGGTGCAACTAATGAAAAACTGTTTTTT.